This passage covers 32 T cell receptor beta chains from one sample sequenced in a study of blood T cell repertoires in COVID-19. Only in-frame clones appear in the TCRdb table, and some are missing; sequencing was by immunoSEQ multiplex PCR. This sample has about 200,000 clones, with about 77% found just once. Material for sequencing was peripheral blood. Receptor source: a woman aged 80 or older with active or convalescent COVID-19.

The J gene is TRBJ1-3, the V gene TRBV4-1; 7 bases fit TRBD1. The CDR3 contains 17 residues. Germline-derived CDR1 and CDR2 are MGHRA and YSYEKL. Trimming cost V 3 bases and J 2 bases; bases outside gene matches: 10. The chain's CDR3 is CASSQLLGQGAGNTIYF. The CDR3 nucleotides are TGCGCCAGCAGCCAGTTACTTGGGCAGGGGGCTGGAAACACCATATATTTT.

The CDR3 coding sequence is TGTGCTAGTGGAGTACAGGGGCCGTTGGATCATAGCAATCAGCCCCAGCATTTT. This encodes CASGVQGPLDHSNQPQHF. The J gene is TRBJ1-5, the V gene TRBV12-5, with 7 bases aligning to TRBD1. V lost 6 bases and J lost 0; bases outside the gene matches: 14. Germline V gene data show CDR1 as LGHNT and CDR2 as FRNRAP. CDR3 size: 18 residues.

The CDR3 DNA follows: TGTGCCATCAGTGAGTCGACAGGGGTGAACACTGAAGCTTTCTTT. This sequence encodes CAISESTGVNTEAFF. The chain joins TRBV10-3 to TRBJ1-1; TRBD1 agrees at 8 bases. This CDR3 has 15 amino acids. V gave up 0 bases and J gave up 0 bases; unmatched junction bases: 0. Per the germline V gene, CDR1 is ENHRY and CDR2 is SYGVKD.

The V gene is TRBV6-5, the J gene TRBJ1-2, with D uncertain. The V gene's germline CDR1 is MNHEY and CDR2 SVGAGI. The V end lost 5 bases, the J end lost 8 bases, and 12 bases lay between the germline ends. The CDR3 is 12 amino acids. CDR3 sequence (DNA): TGTGCCAGCAGTCAGGAACCGGGGGGCTACACCTTC. Amino acids: CASSQEPGGYTF.

The V and J genes are TRBV3-1 (or the pseudogene TRBV3-2) and TRBJ1-3, with D unclear. Germline assignment: CDR1 LGHDT and CDR2 YNNKEL (reference sequence). V lost 8 bases and J 0 bases, leaving 11 bases between the germline ends. The CDR3 runs to 14 residues. CDR3 bases: TGTGCCAGCGGGTTGGAGTACTCTGGAAACACCATATATTTT. It yields the protein CASGLEYSGNTIYF.

V and J are TRBV6-5 and TRBJ1-6; perhaps TRBD1 as D (6 bases). The CDR3 is made up of 15 amino acids. Germline V CDR1 and CDR2: MNHEY, SVGAGI. Trimming cost V 5 bases and J 0 bases, with 8 bases left between them. The CDR3 region is CASSPGVSYNSPLHF. CDR3 DNA sequence: TGTGCCAGCAGTCCAGGGGTCTCCTATAATTCACCCCTCCACTTT.

The DNA of the CDR3 is TGTGCCACCAGTGATTTCCCGGGGAGGGGAGGTGAGACCCAGTACTTC. Residues: CATSDFPGRGGETQYF. This chain links TRBV24-1 with TRBJ2-5; 7 bases match TRBD2. CDR1 and CDR2 (germline): KGHDR, SFDVKD. The CDR3 has 16 amino acids. The ends lost 1 base at V and 5 bases at J; junction bases unmatched: 9.

The chain has TRBV5-4 and TRBJ1-2; 10 nucleotides line up with TRBD1. CDR1 is SGHNT, CDR2 YYREEE, per germline (reference sequence). J lost 3 bases, V lost 4 bases, and 6 bases had no gene match. This CDR3 is built from 15 residues. Written as DNA, the CDR3 is TGTGCCAGCAGCACGACAGGGGGCGCTTACTATGGCTACACCTTC. This encodes CASSTTGGAYYGYTF. Based on the CDR3 plus reference TRBV5-4 and TRBJ1-2, the full variable domain is ETGVTQSPTHLIKTRGQQVTLRCSSQSGHNTVSWYQQALGQGPQFIFQYYREEENGRGNFPPRFSGLQFPNYSSELNVNALELDDSALYLCASSTTGGAYYGYTFGSGTRLTVV.

V usage is TRBV5-1 and J usage is TRBJ2-7, with 7 bases matching TRBD1. With V trimmed by 4 bases and J by 7 bases, 5 bases remained unmatched. Per germline, CDR1 SGHRS and CDR2 YFSETQ. The CDR3 has 12 amino acids. CDR3 DNA: TGCGCCAGCAGCGTCAGGGGGTTGGAGCAGTACTTC. It encodes CASSVRGLEQYF.

The chain couples TRBV10-2 to TRBJ2-5, with D uncertain. This CDR3 has 14 residues. V dropped 4 bases and J dropped 1 base, with 10 bases sitting between them. Germline CDR1 is WSHSY and CDR2 is SAAADI. The CDR3 sequence: CASSGPTPQETQYF. Here the CDR3 DNA reads TGCGCCAGCAGTGGGCCGACACCCCAAGAGACCCAGTACTTC.

This chain joins TRBV4-1 and TRBJ2-2; 9 nucleotides agree with TRBD1. V dropped 4 bases and J dropped 4; count of bases not matched to a gene: 4. The CDR3 runs to 15 residues. The germline gives CDR1 MGHRA, CDR2 YSYEKL. This chain's CDR3 is CASSRDRGTTGELFF. CDR3 in DNA: TGCGCCAGCAGCCGAGACAGGGGGACCACCGGGGAGCTGTTTTTT.

J is TRBJ2-5 and V is TRBV27, with TRBD2 matching 8 bases. Per the germline V gene, CDR1 is MNHEY and CDR2 is SMNVEV (reference sequence). V dropped 7 bases and J dropped 1; count of bases not matched to a gene: 17. The length of the CDR3 is 18 residues. CDR3 coding DNA: TGTGCCAGCATGGGGGGCCGTTCGCGCGGGGGGCTCCAAGAGACCCAGTACTTC. Translated, it gives CASMGGRSRGGLQETQYF.

In its sample, this clone was seen once. The V and J genes are TRBV4-1 and TRBJ1-2, with D maybe TRBD1 (6 bases). Trimming removed 6 bases from V and 5 bases from J, with 22 bases in between. CDR3 size: 16 residues. Germline-derived CDR1 and CDR2 are MGHRA and YSYEKL. CDR3 protein: CASSPYRDTRPYGYTF. The CDR3, as DNA: TGCGCCAGCAGTCCTTACCGGGACACCCGTCCGTATGGCTACACCTTC.

The chain employs TRBV10-3 and TRBJ2-7, with D tentatively TRBD1 (6 bases). This CDR3 spans 18 amino acids. Trimming cost V 6 bases and J 4 bases, with 28 bases left between them. The germline V gene encodes CDR1 ENHRY and CDR2 SYGVKD. The CDR3 DNA follows: TGTGCCATCAGCCGCTCCTTCAGGGGCAGGACCCATCCATACGAGCAGTACTTC. It codes for CAISRSFRGRTHPYEQYF.

The V gene is TRBV30, the J gene TRBJ2-3; D remains ambiguous. The CDR3 consists of 14 residues. CDR1 GTSNPN and CDR2 SVGIG come from the germline V gene (reference sequence). CDR3 amino acids: CAHGDLGSTDTQYF. The CDR3 DNA sequence: TGTGCTCATGGAGATCTCGGTAGCACAGATACGCAGTATTTT.

This chain joins TRBV14 and TRBJ2-3; 9 nucleotides line up with TRBD1. V dropped 4 bases and J dropped 3; count of bases not matched to a gene: 8. CDR1 and CDR2 (germline): SGHDN, FVKESK. This CDR3 contains 16 residues. This chain's CDR3 is CASSRTGGGWTDTQYF. In DNA, the CDR3 is TGTGCCAGCAGCCGCACAGGGGGCGGTTGGACAGATACGCAGTATTTT.

V usage is TRBV3-1 (or the pseudogene TRBV3-2) and J usage is TRBJ2-5; D might be TRBD1 (5 bases). The germline gives CDR1 LGHDT, CDR2 YNNKEL (reference sequence). The CDR3 runs to 15 residues. Trimming pared 4 bases from V and 0 bases from J, leaving 12 bases between. CDR3 nucleotides: TGTGCCAGCAGCCTTAGAAGGGGAAACCAAGAGACCCAGTACTTC. It translates to CASSLRRGNQETQYF.

This chain links TRBV28 with TRBJ1-5, with 8 bases identical to TRBD1. J gave up 4 bases and V 3 bases, and 8 bases lay outside the gene matches. Germline CDR1 reads MDHEN; CDR2 reads SYDVKM. The length of the CDR3 is 16 residues. CDR3 sequence: CASSFGTGRGNQPQHF. The CDR3, as DNA: TGTGCCAGCAGTTTCGGGACAGGTCGGGGAAATCAGCCCCAGCATTTT.

J is TRBJ1-2 and V is TRBV5-1, with 11 bases that match TRBD1. The CDR3 consists of 15 residues. Germline V lookup: CDR1 SGHRS, CDR2 YFSETQ. V gave up 4 bases and J gave up 5 bases; unmatched junction bases: 7. CDR3 region: CASSLGQGGRYGYTF. The CDR3 coding sequence is TGCGCCAGCAGCCTGGGACAGGGGGGTCGGTATGGCTACACCTTC.

The chain recombines TRBV28 with TRBJ1-5, with 9 bases identical to TRBD1. J lost 6 bases, V lost 11 bases, and 26 bases had no gene match. Germline V gives CDR1 MDHEN, CDR2 SYDVKM. The CDR3 contains 19 residues. Written as DNA, the CDR3 is TGTGCCCTCTCATCTCCCACCAGATACAGGGGGCCCTCGGGTCAGCCCCAGCATTTT. Its translation: CALSSPTRYRGPSGQPQHF. The variable domain in full, with the rest retrieved from reference TRBV28 and TRBJ1-5, is DVKVTQSSRYLVKRTGEKVFLECVQDMDHENMFWYRQDPGLGLRLIYFSYDVKMKEKGDIPEGYSVSREKKERFSLILESASTNQTSMYLCALSSPTRYRGPSGQPQHFGDGTRLSIL.

V usage is TRBV5-1 and J usage is TRBJ2-5; 12 bases are shared with TRBD2. The ends lost 4 bases at V and 1 base at J; junction bases unmatched: 5. CDR3 length: 16 amino acids. Germline CDR1 is SGHRS and CDR2 is YFSETQ. This CDR3 is CASSQELAGGQETQYF. As DNA, the CDR3 is TGCGCCAGCAGCCAGGAACTAGCGGGGGGCCAAGAGACCCAGTACTTC.

The V gene is TRBV7-3, the J gene TRBJ2-5; TRBD2 aligns across 9 bases. The CDR3 contains 14 residues. Germline V gene data show CDR1 as SGHTA and CDR2 as FQGTGA. The V segment lost 3 bases and the J segment 4 bases; nucleotides outside the gene matches: 3. The CDR3 DNA reads as TGTGCCAGCAGCTTCGGCGGGGGGGCAGAGACCCAGTACTTC. Encoded protein: CASSFGGGAETQYF.

The chain is built from TRBV14 and TRBJ2-1, with D maybe TRBD2 (5 bases). CDR1 and CDR2 from the germline V gene are SGHDN and FVKESK. V gave up 3 bases and J gave up 2 bases, with 14 bases separating them. CDR3 length: 16 residues. The CDR3 DNA follows: TGTGCCAGCAGCCAGTGGGCGGGCCCTCCCTACAATGAGCAGTTCTTC. Amino acid sequence: CASSQWAGPPYNEQFF.

The chain has TRBV5-1 and TRBJ2-1, with 7 nucleotides matching TRBD1. Germline-derived CDR1 and CDR2 are SGHRS and YFSETQ. The CDR3 runs to 17 residues. With 4 bases clipped from V and 1 base from J, the junction kept 11 bases outside the gene matches. Here the CDR3 reads CASSLLAPGQSYNEQFF. The CDR3 bases are TGCGCCAGCAGCCTGTTGGCCCCGGGACAGTCCTACAATGAGCAGTTCTTC.

In its sample, this clone was seen a few times. The V gene is TRBV2, the J gene TRBJ1-1, with D maybe TRBD1 (6 bases). Germline-derived CDR1 and CDR2 are SNHLY and FYNNEI. The CDR3 has 13 residues. Deletions cut 6 bases from V and 2 bases from J, with 10 bases between. The CDR3 loop reads CASSVQGNTEAFF. CDR3 sequence (DNA): TGTGCCAGCAGCGTACAGGGAAACACTGAAGCTTTCTTT.

V is TRBV28 and J is TRBJ1-4, with D tentatively TRBD1 (6 bases). Germline CDR1 MDHEN, CDR2 SYDVKM. Trimming took 3 bases from V and 5 from J, leaving 16 bases between them. This CDR3 has 16 amino acids. Here the CDR3 reads CASSLGVGTKNEKLFF. Written as DNA, the CDR3 is TGTGCCAGCAGTTTGGGTGTCGGGACAAAGAATGAAAAACTGTTTTTT.

The J gene is TRBJ2-5, the V gene TRBV7-2; 10 bases agree with TRBD2. Trimming at V came to 2 bases and at J to 7 bases, leaving 4 bases not matched to a gene. From germline, CDR1 is SGHTA and CDR2 FQGNSA. The CDR3 contains 14 residues. The DNA of the CDR3 is TGTGCCAGCAGCTTACAGCGGGGGGGCGCGACCCAGTACTTC. Translation gives CASSLQRGGATQYF.

Of note for this clone: The junction does not match germline at one end; this may be a read error. The gene calls are TRBV7-9 and TRBJ2-7; D gene uncertain. In germline, CDR1 is SEHNR, CDR2 FQNEAQ (reference sequence). This CDR3 comprises 13 residues. The CDR3 DNA is TGTGCCAGCAGCTTAGCCGGCCGCGCAGAGCGGTACTTC. This translates into CASSLAGRAERYF.

The chain joins TRBV7-9 to TRBJ2-7; TRBD1 matches at 11 bases. V dropped 1 base and J dropped 3; count of bases not matched to a gene: 5. The CDR3 consists of 16 residues. Germline-derived CDR1 and CDR2 are SEHNR and FQNEAQ (reference sequence). In DNA, the CDR3 is TGTGCCAGCAGCTTAGGGACAGGGGGCAGATTCTACGAGCAGTACTTC. It codes for CASSLGTGGRFYEQYF.

The chain employs TRBV5-4 and TRBJ1-3; D remains ambiguous. V gave up 0 bases and J gave up 0 bases, with 7 bases separating them. This CDR3 is 15 amino acids long. Germline CDR1 SGHNT, CDR2 YYREEE (reference sequence). The CDR3 region is CASSLDSASGNTIYF. The CDR3 DNA reads TGTGCCAGCAGCTTGGACAGTGCCTCTGGAAACACCATATATTTT.

The chain joins TRBV4-1 to TRBJ2-5, with 11 bases matching TRBD2. Germline V gene lookup returns CDR1 MGHRA and CDR2 YSYEKL. Losses at the gene ends were 1 base for V and 5 bases for J; bases not matched to a gene: 12. CDR3 length: 18 amino acids. CDR3 nucleotide sequence: TGCGCCAGCAGCCAAGGGCGGACTAGCGGGTCGAATGCGGAGACCCAGTACTTC. It specifies CASSQGRTSGSNAETQYF.

The rearrangement joins TRBV10-1 to TRBJ1-1; possible D gene TRBD1, 5 bases. The CDR3 is 12 residues long. V gave up 7 bases and J gave up 6 bases, with 12 bases separating them. The germline V gene encodes CDR1 WNHNN and CDR2 SYGVQD (reference sequence). CDR3 sequence reads: CASTQGNAEAFF. The CDR3 DNA is TGCGCCAGCACCCAGGGAAATGCTGAAGCTTTCTTT.